A selection of T cell receptor beta chains follows, all from one sample in a study of beta chain features in type 1 diabetes. The protocol was immunoSEQ multiplex PCR, while the TCRdb copy is restricted to in-frame clones and leaves out a portion. The profile shows 95,000 to 150,000 clones, about a sixth of them singletons. What was sequenced was central memory CD4+ T cells from blood. The receptor source for this set is a man aged 30 to 45 with type 1 diabetes. The CDR3 runs from the conserved cysteine through the conserved F or W. D genes are given only for firm matches. For some rows the clone size is stated as once, few or many, or as a class when expanded; others skip it.

DNA,CDR3,J,size,V,D
TGTGCCAGCAGTCACGGGGAGACCCAGTACTTC,CASSHGETQYF,TRBJ2-5,-,TRBV25-1,-
TGTGCCAGCAGCTCTCAGAGGGGTTTAAAGTATTTT,CASSSQRGLKYF,TRBJ2-3,few,TRBV7-9,-
TGTGCCAGCAGGCGAGAGGACAGGTTAGATCAGCCCCAGCATTTT,CASRREDRLDQPQHF,TRBJ1-5,few,TRBV7-8,TRBD1
TGTGCCAGCAGCTCCAAGAAGGGACAGGGCCTCTTTGGGGCCAACGTCCTGACTTTC,CASSSKKGQGLFGANVLTF,TRBJ2-6,-,TRBV11-3,TRBD1
TGTGCCAGCAGCGGCCAGTACTCCTACGAGCAGTACTTC,CASSGQYSYEQYF,TRBJ2-7,-,TRBV9,-
TGTGCCAGCAGCTACGACACTCAGCCCCAGCATTTT,CASSYDTQPQHF,TRBJ1-5,few,TRBV7-8,-
TGTGCCAGCTCTTTGGACAGAGTCTATGGCTACACCTTC,CASSLDRVYGYTF,TRBJ1-2,medium-sized,TRBV18,-
TGTGCCAGCAGTTTATGGACCGGGACTCATCAAGAGACCCAGTACTTC,CASSLWTGTHQETQYF,TRBJ2-5,few,TRBV27,-
TGCGCCAGCAGCTTGGACAGACCAATTAATGAAAAACTGTTTTTT,CASSLDRPINEKLFF,TRBJ1-4,-,TRBV5-1,-
TGTGCCAGCAGCCCGAATACAGAAGCCTACGAGCAGTACTTC,CASSPNTEAYEQYF,TRBJ2-7,-,TRBV5-5,-
TGTGCCAGCAGCCAAGTACCGGGGGGCCAAGAGACCCAGTACTTC,CASSQVPGGQETQYF,TRBJ2-5,-,TRBV14,TRBD2
TGTGCCAGCAGCGCCAAATCCTATGGCTACACCTTC,CASSAKSYGYTF,TRBJ1-2,-,TRBV5-6,-
TGCAGCGTCTTAGGATCTGGGGCCAACGTCCTGACTTTC,CSVLGSGANVLTF,TRBJ2-6,few,TRBV29-1,-
TGCGCCAGCAGCTCCGGACAGGCCTATTCCTACGAGCAGTACTTC,CASSSGQAYSYEQYF,TRBJ2-7,few,TRBV5-1,TRBD1
TGTGCCATCAGCAGGGGACAGTCTTCGAACACTGAAGCTTTCTTT,CAISRGQSSNTEAFF,TRBJ1-1,-,TRBV10-3,TRBD1
TGTGCCAGCAGCCTATGGAATGAGCAGTTCTTC,CASSLWNEQFF,TRBJ2-1,-,TRBV28,-
TGTGCCAGCAGTTTCGGGACTAGCATGCCAGAGACCCAGTACTTC,CASSFGTSMPETQYF,TRBJ2-5,-,TRBV28,TRBD2
TGTGCCAGCAGTTACGGGCAGGCTGAAGCTTTCTTT,CASSYGQAEAFF,TRBJ1-1,few,TRBV6-6,-
TGTGCCAGCAGGGACGGACCGAACACTGAAGCTTTCTTT,CASRDGPNTEAFF,TRBJ1-1,-,TRBV27,-
TGTGCCAGCAGCCGCATAGCGGGGGGTTACAATGAGCAGTTCTTC,CASSRIAGGYNEQFF,TRBJ2-1,few,TRBV7-2,TRBD2
TGTGCCAGCAGCGTAGAAGGGGGCCGTGGAGAGACCCAGTACTTC,CASSVEGGRGETQYF,TRBJ2-5,-,TRBV9,TRBD1
TGTGCCAGCACCCCCTCAGGGGTGCAAGGAGTTGTGTACTTC,CASTPSGVQGVVYF,TRBJ2-7,-,TRBV11-2,-
TGTGCCAGCAGCTTAGGTGGGGCCCTCTCCTACGAGCAGTACTTC,CASSLGGALSYEQYF,TRBJ2-7,many,TRBV7-2,-
TGTGCCAGCAGCTTTAGTACAGGGGATCCTTCGTACGAGCAGTACTTC,CASSFSTGDPSYEQYF,TRBJ2-7,-,TRBV11-2,TRBD1
TGCAGCGTTGGGACAGGTCGTTACGAGCAGTACTTC,CSVGTGRYEQYF,TRBJ2-7,-,TRBV29-1,TRBD1
TGTGCCAGCAGCTCACCCGCCCCCAGTACTGAGCAGTTCTTC,CASSSPAPSTEQFF,TRBJ2-1,-,TRBV7-2,-
TGTGCCAGCAGCACCGGACTAGCGGGGGGTAGCACAGATACGCAGTATTTT,CASSTGLAGGSTDTQYF,TRBJ2-3,-,TRBV7-3,TRBD2
TGTGCCAGCAGCGTCCTTTCAGGTTGGAAAGGGACCCAGTACTTC,CASSVLSGWKGTQYF,TRBJ2-5,-,TRBV9,-
TGCGCCAGCAGCCAGATAGCGGGCTCTCTTTTCGATACGCAGTATTTT,CASSQIAGSLFDTQYF,TRBJ2-3,-,TRBV4-3,TRBD2
TGTGCCTGGAGTGGCCTTACAGGGGGCAGCAATCAGCCCCAGCATTTT,CAWSGLTGGSNQPQHF,TRBJ1-5,-,TRBV30,TRBD1
TGTGCCAGCAGCGTAGGTGGGGACAGCTATGGCTACACCTTC,CASSVGGDSYGYTF,TRBJ1-2,few,TRBV9,TRBD1
TGCACCAGCAGCCCTACCAGGGGGCGTGGAGAGACCCAGTACTTC,CTSSPTRGRGETQYF,TRBJ2-5,few,TRBV1,-
TGTGCCAGCAGCCCGAGGACAGGGGGTAATTCACCCCTCCACTTT,CASSPRTGGNSPLHF,TRBJ1-6,few,TRBV9,TRBD1
TGTGCCAGCAGCTGGACAGTACAAGAGACCCAGTACTTC,CASSWTVQETQYF,TRBJ2-5,few,TRBV9,-
TGTGCCAGCAGCTTGGCTAGCACTGAGACCCAGTACTTC,CASSLASTETQYF,TRBJ2-5,-,TRBV5-4,-
TGTGCCAGTAGCTTCCTGAGCGGGGCCCATGAGCAGTTCTTC,CASSFLSGAHEQFF,TRBJ2-1,-,TRBV19,TRBD2
TGTGCCAGCAGCTTAGACCCTTACACAGATACGCAGTATTTT,CASSLDPYTDTQYF,TRBJ2-3,-,TRBV11-3,-
TGCGCCAGCAGCCAATCCGAACAGGGCTCCTACAATGAGCAGTTCTTC,CASSQSEQGSYNEQFF,TRBJ2-1,-,TRBV4-1,-
TGTGCCAGCAGTTTATTAGGAAATGAGCAGTTCTTC,CASSLLGNEQFF,TRBJ2-1,-,TRBV28,-
TGTGCCACCCAGTGGCAGAATAGGGCCTACGAGCAGTACTTC,CATQWQNRAYEQYF,TRBJ2-7,-,TRBV21-1,-
TGTGCCAGCAGCTTTTTTCGGGCGGACTACGAGCAGTACTTC,CASSFFRADYEQYF,TRBJ2-7,-,TRBV7-2,-
TGTGCCAGCAGTGAATTTAGCGGGGGATACAATGAGCAGTTCTTC,CASSEFSGGYNEQFF,TRBJ2-1,-,TRBV25-1,TRBD2
TGTGCTAGTGGTCTACAAGAGACCCAGTACTTC,CASGLQETQYF,TRBJ2-5,few,TRBV12-5,-
TGTGCCTGGAGTGTACAGGGGGCCCACGAGCAGTACTTC,CAWSVQGAHEQYF,TRBJ2-7,-,TRBV30,TRBD1
TGTGCCAGCAGCTTAGGGAGGGAAGATACGCAGTATTTT,CASSLGREDTQYF,TRBJ2-3,-,TRBV7-9,-
TGTGCCAGCAGCGTAGTTGAAGAGACCCAGTACTTC,CASSVVEETQYF,TRBJ2-5,-,TRBV9,-
TGTGCCAGCAGCGTAGGCGGAGGCAATCAGCCCCAGCATTTT,CASSVGGGNQPQHF,TRBJ1-5,-,TRBV7-8,-
TGCGCCAGCAGCCAAGGGAATGAAAAACTGTTTTTT,CASSQGNEKLFF,TRBJ1-4,-,TRBV4-3,-
TGTGCCAGCAGCTGGTACGGGACTAGCGGGGGGGCCGTGGAGACCCAGTACTTC,CASSWYGTSGGAVETQYF,TRBJ2-5,-,TRBV5-6,TRBD2
TGTGCCAGCAGTTACGGTGGACAGGATGACGACGAGCAGTACTTC,CASSYGGQDDDEQYF,TRBJ2-7,few,TRBV6-7,TRBD1
TGCGCCAGCAGCCAGGGACTGTCCAGCGAGCAGTACTTC,CASSQGLSSEQYF,TRBJ2-7,few,TRBV4-3,-
TGCGCCAGCAGCTTACTAAGACAGGATCCTTACGAGCAGTACTTC,CASSLLRQDPYEQYF,TRBJ2-7,-,TRBV5-1,-
TGTGCCAGTAGTATAGAGGCCCGCTCCTACAATGAGCAGTTCTTC,CASSIEARSYNEQFF,TRBJ2-1,-,TRBV19,-
TGTGCCAGCAGCCCCCTGGCGGGACAGATTCAAGAGACCCAGTACTTC,CASSPLAGQIQETQYF,TRBJ2-5,-,TRBV5-4,-
TGTGCCAGCAGCGCCGGACATACGGCCCTCCACTTT,CASSAGHTALHF,TRBJ1-6,few,TRBV7-2,-
TGTGCCAGCAGTGAGTCCGGGGGGGACCAGCCCCAGCATTTT,CASSESGGDQPQHF,TRBJ1-5,few,TRBV6-4,-
TGCGCCAGCAGCTTGGAGGCAGGGAACAATCAGCCCCAGCATTTT,CASSLEAGNNQPQHF,TRBJ1-5,-,TRBV5-1,-